These 21 T cell receptor beta chains came from one sample sequenced in a study of post-analysis software for immune sequencing data (dated by TCRdb to between 2015 and 2016). Broad study findings and their caveats: A handful of TRBV segments, including TRBV5-6, TRBV5-1 and TRBV20-1, were significantly more frequent in patients than controls.

These receptors' antigens are unknown. Receptor amplification or capture employed PCR. TCRdb names Illumina HiSeq 2500 as the instrument used. Unique molecular identifiers were incorporated into TCR beta cDNA libraries to reduce PCR and sequencing biases. TCRdb itself trimmed the public reads at Q25 with fastp, ran MiXCR and retained productive beta chains. Every entry covers one CDR3 protein and lists the most common genes and DNA from its rows. The table for this sample lists hundreds of thousands of distinct CDR3 sequences; roughly 58% of them were counted only once. Jointly, the top ten make up approximately 4.5% of the sample. Input material: blood. These receptors all come from a girl between 10 and 17 years old with multiple sclerosis.

This chain uses TRBV5-1 with TRBJ1-2; D call uncertain. The ends were cut back, 0 bases at V and 8 bases at J, with 14 bases in the middle. The germline V gene encodes CDR1 SGHRS and CDR2 YFSETQ. The CDR3 is made up of 14 amino acids. The CDR3, as DNA: TGCGCCAGCAGCTTGGAAGGCTCAGGTCGGGGCTACACCTTC. It yields the protein CASSLEGSGRGYTF.

In this sample, this clonotype turned up once. The rearrangement joins TRBV6-5 to TRBJ2-4, with 9 nucleotides matching TRBD1. The end of the DNA aligns better with TRBJ2-7, so the J call may be wrong. Germline V gene sequence: CDR1 MNHEY, CDR2 SVGAGI. The CDR3 is 16 amino acids. In DNA, the CDR3 is TGTGCCAGCAAACATCCAGCGTGGACAGGGGACTACGAGCAGTACTTC. Protein product: CASKHPAWTGDYEQYF.

The chain carries TRBV6-5 and TRBJ1-4, with D possibly TRBD1 on 6 matching bases. Trimming took 6 bases from V and 1 from J, leaving 9 bases between them. Germline assignment: CDR1 MNHEY and CDR2 SVGAGI. This CDR3 region has 14 residues. The CDR3 region is CASSWDITNEKLFF. The CDR3 bases are TGTGCCAGCAGCTGGGACATAACTAATGAAAAACTGTTTTTT.

This chain connects TRBV12-3 or TRBV12-4 to TRBJ1-4, with 8 bases lining up with TRBD1. This CDR3 spans 16 amino acids. The ends lost 5 bases at V and 4 bases at J; junction bases unmatched: 9. The CDR3 spells CASSPGQGQFNEKLFF. In DNA, the CDR3 is TGTGCCAGCAGTCCCGGACAGGGACAGTTTAATGAAAAACTGTTTTTT.

The chain recombines TRBV7-3 with TRBJ2-3; no firm D call. Trimming pared 2 bases from V and 0 bases from J, leaving 18 bases between. Germline V gives CDR1 SGHTA, CDR2 FQGTGA. CDR3 length equals 18 residues. This chain's CDR3 is CASSLVSGITTSTDTQYF. In nucleotides, the CDR3 is TGTGCCAGCAGCTTAGTCTCTGGCATTACTACTAGCACAGATACGCAGTATTTT.

This clonotype was detected a few times. The chain couples TRBV7-2 to TRBJ1-5; no clear D gene. CDR1 is SGHTA, CDR2 FQGNSA, per germline. The CDR3 is made up of 14 amino acids. Trimming took off 4 bases at V and 3 bases at J, with 10 bases between the two ends. The CDR3 loop is CASSYARPNQPQHF. CDR3 nucleotides: TGTGCCAGCAGCTACGCTCGGCCCAATCAGCCCCAGCATTTT.

The chain is built from TRBV12-3 or TRBV12-4 and TRBJ2-1; D might be TRBD2 (5 bases). V was cut by 7 bases and J by 1 base, with 11 bases left in between. The CDR3 is 14 residues long. Written as DNA, the CDR3 is TGTGCCAGCAAGTGGGAGCGGTCCTACAATGAGCAGTTCTTC. Translating gives CASKWERSYNEQFF.

V is TRBV27 and J is TRBJ2-7; D is perhaps TRBD1 or TRBD2 (5 bases each). The V end was cut by 5 bases, the J end by 2 bases, with 13 bases between. CDR3 size: 14 residues. Germline-derived CDR1 and CDR2 are MNHEY and SMNVEV (reference sequence). The CDR3 region is CASSVTVGAYEQYF. The CDR3 DNA reads TGTGCCAGCAGTGTCACGGTGGGGGCCTACGAGCAGTACTTC.

This chain connects TRBV12-3 or TRBV12-4 to TRBJ2-3, with TRBD2 matching over 8 bases. Trimming at V came to 1 base and at J to 0 bases, leaving 12 bases not matched to a gene. The CDR3 consists of 19 residues. The CDR3 loop is CASSLGSGGPSLSTDTQYF. CDR3 nucleotides: TGTGCCAGCAGTTTAGGATCGGGGGGGCCGTCTTTGAGCACAGATACGCAGTATTTT.

This clonotype has only one observation. V gene TRBV5-1 combines with J gene TRBJ2-3, with 7 bases matching TRBD2. Germline V gene sequence: CDR1 SGHRS, CDR2 YFSETQ. J lost 4 bases, V lost 3 bases, and 5 bases had no gene match. The length of the CDR3 is 14 residues. The CDR3 loop reads CASSSLTSADTQYF. CDR3 nucleotide sequence: TGCGCCAGCAGCTCCTTAACTAGCGCAGATACGCAGTATTTT.

V is TRBV12-3 or TRBV12-4 and J is TRBJ1-2, with D perhaps TRBD1 (5 bases). V lost 1 base, J lost 3 bases, and 9 bases lay in between. The CDR3 is 14 residues long. CDR3 amino acids: CASSLGGVYYGYTF. As DNA, the CDR3 is TGTGCCAGCAGTTTAGGGGGGGTTTACTATGGCTACACCTTC.

As DNA, the CDR3 is TGTGCCAGCAGCTTGGCAACTAGCGGCCAAGAGACCCAGTACTTC. Protein sequence: CASSLATSGQETQYF. V gene TRBV7-9 combines with J gene TRBJ2-5; 8 bases match TRBD2. Germline V lookup: CDR1 SEHNR, CDR2 FQNEAQ (reference sequence). With 3 bases clipped from V and 1 base from J, the junction kept 4 bases outside the gene matches. The CDR3 has 15 residues.

This clonotype showed up just a few times. The rearrangement uses TRBV20-1 and TRBJ2-1, with 7 bases fitting TRBD2. There are 15 residues in the CDR3. Losses at the gene ends were 3 bases for V and 1 base for J; bases not matched to a gene: 6. The germline CDR1 and CDR2 sequences are DFQATT and SNEGSKA (reference sequence). CDR3 coding DNA: TGCAGTGCTAGTTTATACGGGAGGTCCTACAATGAGCAGTTCTTC. Residues: CSASLYGRSYNEQFF.

The chain uses TRBV9 and TRBJ2-5; D ambiguous. Germline CDR1 SGDLS, CDR2 YYNGEE. With 1 base removed from V and 5 bases from J, the gap between germline ends came to 12 bases. This CDR3 region has 14 residues. This CDR3 reads CASSVKGTGETQYF. Written as DNA, the CDR3 is TGTGCCAGCAGCGTAAAAGGAACTGGGGAGACCCAGTACTTC. The full variable domain, rest sourced from reference TRBV9 and TRBJ2-5, is DSGVTQTPKHLITATGQRVTLRCSPRSGDLSVYWYQQSLDQGLQFLIQYYNGEERAKGNILERFSAQQFPDLHSELNLSSLELGDSALYFCASSVKGTGETQYFGPGTRLLVL.

Only a few counts were recorded for this clonotype. J is TRBJ2-1 and V is TRBV6-5; the match to TRBD2 covers 7 bases. From germline, CDR1 is MNHEY and CDR2 SVGAGI. The CDR3 has 14 amino acids. The V segment lost 6 bases and the J segment 1 base; nucleotides outside the gene matches: 3. The CDR3 DNA sequence: TGTGCCAGCAGCCGAGCGGGATCCTACAATGAGCAGTTCTTC. Its protein product is CASSRAGSYNEQFF.

The chain links TRBV18 to TRBJ1-4; D uncertain. The CDR3 is 14 residues long. V gave up 0 bases and J gave up 6 bases, with 8 bases separating them. Germline values: CDR1 KGHSH, CDR2 LQKENI. In DNA form, the CDR3 reads TGTGCCAGCTCACCACCGATGATGTATGAAAAACTGTTTTTT. Translating it yields CASSPPMMYEKLFF.

In its sample, this clonotype was seen a few times. The chain combines TRBV7-8 with TRBJ2-5, with 7 bases lining up with TRBD1. V trimming: 3 bases; J trimming: 5 bases; junction bases outside the gene matches: 6. The CDR3 is 14 amino acids. Germline CDR1 and CDR2: SGHVS and FQNEAQ. CDR3 bases: TGTGCCAGCAGCTTCACCCCGACAGGGGAGACCCAGTACTTC. This codes for CASSFTPTGETQYF.

There are a few counts of this clonotype. This chain joins TRBV7-9 and TRBJ2-1; tentatively, D is TRBD1 (6 bases). Deletions cut 5 bases from V and 0 bases from J, with 17 bases between. The CDR3 sequence is 17 residues long. The germline CDR1 and CDR2 sequences are SEHNR and FQNEAQ (reference sequence). Here the CDR3 reads CASSEPGTGSSYNEQFF. The CDR3 DNA reads as TGTGCCAGCAGCGAACCGGGAACAGGGAGCTCCTACAATGAGCAGTTCTTC.

V gene TRBV12-3 or TRBV12-4 combines with J gene TRBJ2-6; D might be TRBD2 (6 bases). This CDR3 region has 16 residues. V was pared by 5 bases and J by 1 base, with 12 bases between. The CDR3 DNA reads TGTGCCAGCAGTCATGTCCGGGGGTCTGGGGCCAACGTCCTGACTTTC. Translation gives CASSHVRGSGANVLTF.

V and J are TRBV20-1 and TRBJ2-4, with 11 bases fitting TRBD2. The CDR3 runs to 15 residues. Looked up from germline, CDR1 is DFQATT and CDR2 is SNEGSKA (reference sequence). The V segment lost 1 base and the J segment 5 bases; nucleotides outside the gene matches: 4. CDR3 DNA: TGCAGTGCTAGAGGAATTAGCGGGAGGGAAAACATTCAGTACTTC. This sequence encodes CSARGISGRENIQYF.

In its sample, this clonotype was seen once. The gene calls are TRBV6-1 and TRBJ2-5, with TRBD1 identical over 8 bases. CDR1 and CDR2 (germline): MNHNS, SASEGT. V shed 5 bases and J 11 bases; nucleotides not matched to a gene: 16. The CDR3 is made up of 15 amino acids. The chain's CDR3 is CASSILGQGRREQYF. Written as DNA, the CDR3 is TGTGCCAGCAGTATCTTAGGACAGGGAAGAAGGGAGCAGTACTTC.